This note documents a single T cell receptor (beta chain) sequence. CDR3 length: 13 amino acids. V shed 4 bases and J shed 11 bases, with 14 bases lying between them. Per germline, CDR1 MNHEY and CDR2 SVGAGI. Profiled with immunoSEQ multiplex PCR; TCRdb holds only in-frame clones, not every one. Here the sample spans roughly 130,000 clones, roughly nine tenths being singletons. This entry is derived from a study of T cell responses to AZD1222 COVID-19 vaccine. This chain uses TRBV6-5 with TRBJ1-4, with D perhaps matching TRBD1 (5 bases). The clonotype comes from an adult in good health. The sequenced sample was peripheral blood, obtained on day 0 of AZD1222 vaccination. CDR3 DNA sequence: TGTGCCAGCAGTTCCGGACATGCGGATAAACTGTTTTTT. Translation gives CASSSGHADKLFF.